This paragraph reports one T cell receptor (beta chain). The clone's antigen remains unknown. No clone much larger than this one lies a single base away; base qualities are absent. The sample comes from a study of control samples from healthy donors and cancer patients (dated by TCRdb to 2020 to 2022). Libraries were made using the immunoSEQ multiplex PCR assay. TCRdb carries this immuneACCESS record with in-frame sequences only. Its versions omit some clonotypes, under half of them owing to an unresolved V gene in the studies checked, with the rest unexplained. For this sample there are about 410,000 clones; 80% to 95% appear just once. The leading ten clones occupy 5.5% to 7.5% of the sample. CDR1 and CDR2 (KGHSH, LQKENI) derive from the germline V gene. Cut back by 1 base and 2 bases, the V and J ends lie 12 bases apart. CDR3 length: 16 amino acids, cysteine to phenylalanine. Only the CDR3 part of the read is kept: 48 bases, read in frame from the first base.

This chain joins TRBV18 to TRBJ1-5, with TRBD1 tentatively as D gene (6 bases match). Sequencing used PBMCs. This receptor was identified in a man in his forties with head and neck cancer. The DNA sequence is as follows: TGTGCCAGCTCACCACGGGCAGGGGACGGCAATCAGCCCCAGCATTTT. Its protein reads: CASSPRAGDGNQPQHF.